Each of the 23 T cell receptor beta chains below was sequenced from the same sample in a study of T cell repertoires in cytomegalovirus infection. One entry per CDR3 protein, called by TCRdb with MiXCR from the reads. This sample has some 280,000 distinct CDR3 sequences, with roughly an eighth found just once. The specimen sequenced was PBMCs. All receptors derive from a human donor in good health (CMV status not recorded). Some clones in this sample may be carry-over from other donors' samples.

For this clonotype: It may be a read error: a sequence one base away is much more abundant. V and J are TRBV7-2 and TRBJ2-5; the match to TRBD2 covers 8 bases. The V gene end was trimmed by 3 bases and the J gene end by 4 bases; junction bases not matched to a gene: 13. Germline CDR1 is SGHTA and CDR2 is FQGNSA. The length of the CDR3 is 17 residues. The CDR3 sequence: CTSSLATGGAERETQYF. As DNA, the CDR3 is TGTACCAGCAGCTTGGCCACCGGGGGGGCGGAGAGAGAGACCCAGTACTTC. Looking up the rest from reference TRBV7-2 and TRBJ2-5 gives the full variable domain: GAGVSQSPSNKVTEKGKDVELRCDPISGHTALYWYRQSLGQGLEFLIYFQGNSAPDKSGLPSDRFSAERTGGSVSTLTIQRTQQEDSAVYLCTSSLATGGAERETQYFGPGTRLLVL.

This clonotype was counted at least ten times. The chain has TRBV7-2 and TRBJ2-7; either TRBD1 or TRBD2 may fit D (5 bases each). Per the germline V gene, CDR1 is SGHTA and CDR2 is FQGNSA. Trimming shortened V by 6 bases and J by 5 bases, and 14 bases separated the two germline ends. The CDR3 is made up of 13 amino acids. The CDR3 region has the DNA TGTGCCAGCAGTCCATGGGGGTGGGACGAGCAGTACTTC. As protein: CASSPWGWDEQYF. Variable domain in full (rest from reference TRBV7-2 and TRBJ2-7): GAGVSQSPSNKVTEKGKDVELRCDPISGHTALYWYRQSLGQGLEFLIYFQGNSAPDKSGLPSDRFSAERTGGSVSTLTIQRTQQEDSAVYLCASSPWGWDEQYFGPGTRLTVT.

The chain recombines TRBV6-2 or TRBV6-3 with TRBJ1-1, with a weak D call TRBD1 (5 bases). The CDR3 loop spans 12 amino acids. Germline values: CDR1 MNHEY, CDR2 SVGEGT. The germline V and J ends were trimmed by 6 bases and 6 bases, with 11 bases remaining between them. The CDR3 here is CASRAGFPEAFF. The CDR3 DNA reads TGTGCCAGCAGGGCAGGGTTCCCTGAAGCTTTCTTT.

This clonotype was counted between two and nine times. The gene calls are TRBV3-1 and TRBJ2-5; D might be TRBD2 (5 bases). Trimming removed 1 base from V and 4 bases from J, with 10 bases in between. CDR1 is LGHDT and CDR2 is YNNKEL in the germline V gene (reference sequence). The CDR3 contains 14 residues. The CDR3 protein is CASSQVERLETQYF. The CDR3, as DNA: TGTGCCAGCAGCCAAGTAGAGCGGCTAGAGACCCAGTACTTC.

This clonotype was counted a few times. The J gene is TRBJ1-2, the V gene TRBV20-1; no clear D gene. CDR3 length: 12 residues. Germline CDR1 reads DFQATT; CDR2 reads SNEGSKA (reference sequence). The V and J ends lost 0 bases and 7 bases respectively, with 9 bases between them. The CDR3 DNA reads TGCAGTGCTAGAGATCGGGTGGGTGGCTACACCTTC. Protein: CSARDRVGGYTF.

This clonotype was recorded at least ten times. This chain joins TRBV20-1 and TRBJ2-1, with D hard to call. V was clipped by 0 bases and J by 0 bases, with 12 bases between them. The length of the CDR3 is 16 residues. CDR1 is DFQATT and CDR2 is SNEGSKA in the germline V gene (reference sequence). CDR3 protein: CSARDNLPSSYNEQFF. DNA for the CDR3: TGCAGTGCTAGAGATAACCTGCCCAGCTCCTACAATGAGCAGTTCTTC.

About this clonotype: With a much larger clone just one base away, this may be a read error. This sequence joins TRBV27 and TRBJ1-2, with a possible D match to TRBD1 (6 bases). The CDR3 totals 12 residues. CDR1 is MNHEY, CDR2 SMNVEV, per germline (reference sequence). The V and J ends lost 6 bases and 8 bases respectively, with 13 bases between them. CDR3 protein: CASSFTGTGYTF. CDR3 nucleotides: TGTGCCAGCAGCTTTACAGGGACAGGCTACACCTTC.

At least ten counts were recorded for this clonotype. This chain uses TRBV29-1 with TRBJ2-7; D possibly corresponds to TRBD1 (6 bases). CDR1 is SQVTM, CDR2 ANQGSEA, per germline. The CDR3 runs to 14 residues. V lost 1 base, J lost 2 bases, and 12 bases lay in between. CDR3 protein: CSVEVKGGPYEQYF. Here the CDR3 DNA reads TGCAGCGTTGAAGTGAAAGGGGGACCCTACGAGCAGTACTTC.

This clonotype was counted many times. CDR3 protein: CASSYSFGKDTEAFF. The CDR3 DNA is TGTGCCAGCAGTTACTCTTTTGGGAAAGACACTGAAGCTTTCTTT. The rearrangement joins TRBV6-2 or TRBV6-3 to TRBJ1-1, with unresolved D. V was cut by 0 bases and J by 3 bases, with 11 bases left in between. The CDR3 covers 15 residues. Germline V gives CDR1 MNHEY, CDR2 SVGEGT.

The chain couples TRBV28 to TRBJ2-1; no definite D call. The CDR3 has 12 residues. The V gene lost 5 bases and the J gene lost 9 bases, with 11 bases spanning the gap. Germline CDR1 is MDHEN and CDR2 is SYDVKM. The DNA of the CDR3 is TGTGCCAGCAGTACCACGACGGGTGAGCAGTTCTTC. Translating it yields CASSTTTGEQFF. The entire variable domain, with the rest obtained from reference TRBV28 and TRBJ2-1, is as follows: DVKVTQSSRYLVKRTGEKVFLECVQDMDHENMFWYRQDPGLGLRLIYFSYDVKMKEKGDIPEGYSVSREKKERFSLILESASTNQTSMYLCASSTTTGEQFFGPGTRLTVL.

The table lists this clonotype with many counts. The chain uses TRBV7-2 and TRBJ2-1, with TRBD2 matching over 9 bases. The V and J ends lost 2 bases and 9 bases, in that order; junction bases with no gene match: 8. This CDR3 contains 15 residues. Germline V gene sequence: CDR1 SGHTA, CDR2 FQGNSA. The CDR3 DNA reads TGTGCCAGCAGCTTATCCGGCGGGAGGGCCGGTGAGCAGTTCTTC. Its translation: CASSLSGGRAGEQFF.

This clonotype turned up a few times. This chain connects TRBV7-2 to TRBJ2-5, with 11 nucleotides matching TRBD2. The CDR3 totals 15 residues. Trimming removed 1 base from V and 5 bases from J; junction bases left unmatched: 3. Germline CDR1 SGHTA, CDR2 FQGNSA. The CDR3 is CASSLVAGGWETQYF. The CDR3 DNA reads as TGTGCCAGCAGCTTAGTAGCGGGAGGGTGGGAGACCCAGTACTTC.

The sample holds many counts of this clonotype. The gene calls are TRBV7-6 and TRBJ1-1; 7 bases are shared with TRBD1. The CDR3 has 15 amino acids. CDR1 and CDR2 from the germline V gene are SGHVS and FNYEAQ. V dropped 1 base and J dropped 5; count of bases not matched to a gene: 7. In DNA, the CDR3 is TGTGCCAGCAGCTTAGTCGGGCGGACAGGTACTGAAGCTTTCTTT. Residues: CASSLVGRTGTEAFF. Combining the CDR3 with reference TRBV7-6 and TRBJ1-1 gives the whole variable domain GAGVSQSPRYKVTKRGQDVALRCDPISGHVSLYWYRQALGQGPEFLTYFNYEAQQDKSGLPNDRFSAERPEGSISTLTIQRTEQRDSAMYRCASSLVGRTGTEAFFGQGTRLTVV.

The chain combines TRBV7-9 with TRBJ1-1; possibly TRBD1 for D (6 bases). Germline CDR1 SEHNR, CDR2 FQNEAQ (reference sequence). The CDR3 covers 13 residues. V dropped 5 bases and J dropped 11 bases, with 18 bases sitting between them. CDR3 sequence (DNA): TGTGCCAGCAGCCCAGACAGGTCCCGCGGGGCTTTCTTT. Its protein product is CASSPDRSRGAFF.

This clonotype was seen a few times. The rearrangement links TRBV10-2 to TRBJ1-4; D perhaps matches TRBD1 (6 bases). Germline-derived CDR1 and CDR2 are WSHSY and SAAADI. Trimming stripped 1 base from V and 6 bases from J, with 12 bases between. The CDR3 spans 15 residues. CDR3 coding DNA: TGCGCCAGCAGTGAGTGGGGGGCGCGGGATGAAAAACTGTTTTTT. Its protein product is CASSEWGARDEKLFF.

This clonotype was recorded many times. The chain links TRBV7-9 to TRBJ2-1; D is unresolved. The germline V gene has CDR1 SEHNR and CDR2 FQNEAQ (reference sequence). CDR3 length: 14 residues. V was clipped by 7 bases and J by 5 bases, with 15 bases between them. This CDR3 is CASTPWGINNEQFF. Here the CDR3 DNA reads TGTGCCAGCACCCCCTGGGGAATAAACAATGAGCAGTTCTTC.

The chain uses TRBV2 and TRBJ2-1; TRBD2 matches 12 bases. Germline V gene sequence: CDR1 SNHLY, CDR2 FYNNEI. J was trimmed by 9 bases and V by 7 bases; bases with no gene match: 10. This CDR3 has 15 amino acids. The CDR3 region has the DNA TGTGCCAGCACCTTTCTAGCGGGGGGGCTTGGTGAGCAGTTCTTC. Translated: CASTFLAGGLGEQFF.

The chain carries TRBV5-1 and TRBJ2-2, with a tentative D call TRBD1 (6 bases). Germline V CDR1 and CDR2: SGHRS, YFSETQ. V was clipped by 1 base and J by 5 bases, with 15 bases between them. The CDR3 totals 16 residues. As DNA, the CDR3 is TGCGCCAGCAGCTTGACAGTCCTAAGGGGGACCGGGGAGCTGTTTTTT. Its translation is CASSLTVLRGTGELFF.

This clonotype has ten or more counts. The chain joins TRBV7-2 to TRBJ2-1; 14 bases agree with TRBD2. The CDR3 runs to 19 residues. V shed 2 bases, J shed 3 bases, and the junction held 9 bases outside the gene matches. The germline CDR1 and CDR2 sequences are SGHTA and FQGNSA. CDR3 amino acids: CASSLRGLAGVRGYNEQFF. In nucleotides, the CDR3 is TGTGCCAGCAGCTTAAGGGGACTAGCGGGAGTGCGGGGCTACAATGAGCAGTTCTTC.

The rearrangement uses TRBV19 and TRBJ2-1; 14 positions match TRBD2. The CDR3 covers 19 residues. Germline CDR1 reads LNHDA; CDR2 reads SQIVND (reference sequence). V lost 3 bases, J lost 3 bases, and 10 bases stayed unmatched. The CDR3 DNA sequence: TGTGCCAGTAGTATTAGAGGACTAGCGGGAGGACCGATCTACAATGAGCAGTTCTTC. Amino acids: CASSIRGLAGGPIYNEQFF.

The chain employs TRBV10-2 and TRBJ2-5, with 7 bases aligning to TRBD2. V lost 2 bases, J lost 2 bases, and 5 bases stayed unmatched. Germline loops: CDR1 WSHSY, CDR2 SAAADI. The CDR3 length is 15 residues. The DNA of the CDR3 is TGCGCCAGCAGTGAGCCGGGGACTAATCAAGAGACCCAGTACTTC. Amino acid sequence: CASSEPGTNQETQYF.

The chain joins TRBV9 to TRBJ2-1; D uncertain. V was shortened by 8 bases and J by 0 bases, with 9 bases between the two germline ends. This CDR3 contains 13 residues. Germline V gene lookup returns CDR1 SGDLS and CDR2 YYNGEE. The CDR3 spells CARRLGSYNEQFF. CDR3 nucleotide sequence: TGTGCCAGGAGACTTGGCTCCTACAATGAGCAGTTCTTC.

This clonotype was observed a handful of times. The V gene is TRBV6-5, the J gene TRBJ1-1, with TRBD1 identical over 9 bases. From germline, CDR1 is MNHEY and CDR2 SVGAGI. The J segment lost 5 bases and the V segment lost 0 bases, leaving 4 bases of the junction unmatched. This CDR3 comprises 15 residues. The CDR3 loop reads CASSYSGQGWTEAFF. In DNA, the CDR3 is TGTGCCAGCAGTTACTCCGGACAGGGGTGGACTGAAGCTTTCTTT.